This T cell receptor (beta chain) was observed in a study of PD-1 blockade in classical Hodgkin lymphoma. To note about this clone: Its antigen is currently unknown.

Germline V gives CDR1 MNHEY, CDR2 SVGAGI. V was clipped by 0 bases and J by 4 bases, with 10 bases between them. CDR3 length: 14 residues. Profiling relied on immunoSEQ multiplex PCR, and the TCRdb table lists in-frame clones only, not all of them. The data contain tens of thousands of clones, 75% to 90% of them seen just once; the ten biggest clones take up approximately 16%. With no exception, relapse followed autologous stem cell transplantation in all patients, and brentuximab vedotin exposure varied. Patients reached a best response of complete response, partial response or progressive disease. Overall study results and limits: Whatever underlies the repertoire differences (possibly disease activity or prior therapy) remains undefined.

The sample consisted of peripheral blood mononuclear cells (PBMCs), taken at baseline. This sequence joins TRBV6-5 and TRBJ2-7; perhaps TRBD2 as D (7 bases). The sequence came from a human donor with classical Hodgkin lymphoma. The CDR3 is CASSYSGGPYEQYF. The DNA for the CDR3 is TGTGCCAGCAGTTACTCGGGGGGGCCTTACGAGCAGTACTTC.